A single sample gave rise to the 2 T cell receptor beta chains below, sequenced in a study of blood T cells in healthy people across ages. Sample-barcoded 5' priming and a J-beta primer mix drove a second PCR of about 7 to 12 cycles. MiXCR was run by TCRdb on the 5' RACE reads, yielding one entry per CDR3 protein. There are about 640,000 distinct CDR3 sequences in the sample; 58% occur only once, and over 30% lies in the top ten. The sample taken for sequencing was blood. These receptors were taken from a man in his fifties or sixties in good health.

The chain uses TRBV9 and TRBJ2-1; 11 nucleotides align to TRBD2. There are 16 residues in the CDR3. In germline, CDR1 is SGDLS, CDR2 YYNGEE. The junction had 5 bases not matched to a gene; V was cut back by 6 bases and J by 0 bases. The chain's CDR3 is CASNLAGGPSYNEQFF. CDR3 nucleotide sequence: TGTGCCAGCAACTTAGCGGGGGGGCCCTCCTACAATGAGCAGTTCTTC.

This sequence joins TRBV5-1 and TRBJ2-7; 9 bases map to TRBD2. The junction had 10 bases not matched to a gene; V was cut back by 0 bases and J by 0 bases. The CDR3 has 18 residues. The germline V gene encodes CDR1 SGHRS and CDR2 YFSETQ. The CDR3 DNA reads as TGCGCCAGCAGCTTGGGCCGGGGGATAGCGGGGGTCTCCTACGAGCAGTACTTC. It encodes CASSLGRGIAGVSYEQYF.